The sequence of this T cell receptor beta chain was determined in a study of blood T cells in healthy people across ages. This clonotype has a handful of counts. This CDR3 has 15 residues. Germline CDR1 and CDR2: SGHKS and YYEKEE (reference sequence). The ends were cut back, 3 bases at V and 8 bases at J, with 20 bases in the middle. A J-beta primer mix and a sample-barcoded 5' primer were used in a second PCR of roughly 7 to 12 cycles. TCRdb reanalysed the 5' RACE reads using MiXCR and keeps one entry per CDR3 protein. The sample shows around 800,000 distinct CDR3 sequences, approximately 48% of them seen only once.

The receptor was derived from a man aged 55 to 70 in good health. J is TRBJ1-2 and V is TRBV5-5; possibly TRBD1 for D (6 bases). The sample was blood. CDR3 loop: CASSWDIPGTGGYTF. In DNA, the CDR3 is TGTGCCAGCAGCTGGGACATACCAGGGACGGGGGGCTACACCTTC.